These T cell receptor beta chains were read from a single sample in a study of blood T cell repertoires in COVID-19. Assay used: immunoSEQ multiplex PCR; TCRdb lists only in-frame clones, some missing. The sample records some 230,000 clones, roughly 85% being singletons. Material: peripheral blood. These receptors were obtained from a man younger than 40 who had recovered from COVID-19. The CDR3 runs from the conserved cysteine through the conserved F or W. D genes are given only for firm matches. The size field is filled for only some rows; it gives once, few, many or a size class.

J gene,clone size,V gene,CDR3 length,D gene,CDR3 protein,CDR3 DNA
TRBJ2-1,once,TRBV29-1,17,TRBD1,CSVVGELNRGLHNEQFF,TGCAGCGTTGTGGGGGAACTAAACAGGGGGCTCCACAATGAGCAGTTCTTC
TRBJ2-7,NA,TRBV19,15,NA,CASSYGGAHSYEQYF,TGTGCCAGTAGTTATGGGGGGGCCCACTCCTACGAGCAGTACTTC
TRBJ1-4,NA,TRBV27,17,NA,CASSPSDSFLLNEKLFF,TGTGCCAGCAGTCCCTCGGACAGTTTCCTACTTAATGAAAAACTGTTTTTT
TRBJ1-1,NA,TRBV4-2,14,TRBD1,CASSLGTAFTEAFF,TGTGCCAGCAGCCTAGGGACAGCCTTCACTGAAGCTTTCTTT
TRBJ1-1,few,TRBV6-1,15,NA,CASSESTGSGTEAFF,TGTGCCAGCAGTGAAAGTACAGGGTCGGGCACTGAAGCTTTCTTT
TRBJ1-4,NA,TRBV29-1,14,NA,CSVLGGAVWEKLFF,TGCAGCGTTTTAGGGGGAGCGGTATGGGAAAAACTGTTTTTT
TRBJ2-5,NA,TRBV19,18,TRBD2,CASSMGWVAGTTQETQYF,TGTGCCAGTAGTATGGGTTGGGTAGCGGGGACTACTCAAGAGACCCAGTACTTC
TRBJ2-7,few,TRBV7-7,15,TRBD1,CASSLADRGSYEQYF,TGTGCCAGCAGCTTAGCCGACAGGGGAAGCTACGAGCAGTACTTC
TRBJ1-2,NA,TRBV5-1,14,TRBD1,CASSLGQGAGGYTF,TGCGCCAGCAGCCTCGGACAGGGGGCGGGAGGCTACACCTTC
TRBJ1-1,NA,TRBV6-4,15,TRBD1,CASRAGTGASTEAFF,TGTGCCAGCAGGGCCGGGACAGGGGCGAGCACTGAAGCTTTCTTT
TRBJ1-1,NA,TRBV27,17,TRBD1,CASSSWGFGQGPYEAFF,TGTGCCAGCAGCTCTTGGGGTTTCGGACAGGGCCCCTATGAAGCTTTCTTT
TRBJ2-2,NA,TRBV21-1,17,NA,CASSLFERGEETGELFF,TGTGCCAGCAGCCTATTCGAGCGGGGGGAGGAGACCGGGGAGCTGTTTTTT
TRBJ2-1,NA,TRBV3-1/TRBV3-2,13,NA,CASSQDTMNEQFF,TGTGCCAGCAGCCAAGACACTATGAATGAGCAGTTCTTC
TRBJ2-3,NA,TRBV5-1,18,TRBD2,CASSLAGTSGGITDTQYF,TGCGCCAGCAGCTTAGCCGGGACTAGCGGGGGGATAACAGATACGCAGTATTTT
TRBJ1-2,NA,TRBV11-2,16,NA,CASSFGGTKENYGYTF,TGTGCCAGCAGCTTCGGTGGGACAAAAGAAAACTATGGCTACACCTTC
TRBJ2-3,NA,TRBV10-3,12,NA,CAIGALADTQYF,TGTGCCATCGGGGCTCTGGCAGATACGCAGTATTTT